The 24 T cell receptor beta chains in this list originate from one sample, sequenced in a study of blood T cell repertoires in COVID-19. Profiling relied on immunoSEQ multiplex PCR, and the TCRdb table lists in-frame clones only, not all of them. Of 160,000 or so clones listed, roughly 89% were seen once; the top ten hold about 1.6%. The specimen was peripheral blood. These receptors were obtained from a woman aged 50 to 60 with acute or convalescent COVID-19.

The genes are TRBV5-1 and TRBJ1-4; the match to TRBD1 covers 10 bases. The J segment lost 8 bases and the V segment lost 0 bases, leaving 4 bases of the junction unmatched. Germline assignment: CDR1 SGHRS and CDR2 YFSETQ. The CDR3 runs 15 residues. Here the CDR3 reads CASSLEGTGEEKLFF. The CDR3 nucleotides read TGCGCCAGCAGCTTGGAAGGGACAGGGGAGGAAAAACTGTTTTTT. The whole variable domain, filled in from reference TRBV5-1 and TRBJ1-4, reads KAGVTQTPRYLIKTRGQQVTLSCSPISGHRSVSWYQQTPGQGLQFLFEYFSETQRNKGNFPGRFSGRQFSNSRSEMNVSTLELGDSALYLCASSLEGTGEEKLFFGSGTQLSVL.

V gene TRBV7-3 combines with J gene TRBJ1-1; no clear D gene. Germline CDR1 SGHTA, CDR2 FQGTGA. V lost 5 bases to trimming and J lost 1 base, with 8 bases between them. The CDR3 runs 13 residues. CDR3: CASSPPGNTEAFF. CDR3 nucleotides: TGTGCCAGCAGCCCCCCCGGGAACACTGAAGCTTTCTTT.

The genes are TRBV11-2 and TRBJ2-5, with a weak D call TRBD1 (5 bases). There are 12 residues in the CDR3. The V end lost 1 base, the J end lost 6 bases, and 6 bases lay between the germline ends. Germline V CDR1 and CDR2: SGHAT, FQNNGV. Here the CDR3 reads CASSLVGQTQYF. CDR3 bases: TGTGCCAGCAGCTTAGTGGGGCAGACCCAGTACTTC.

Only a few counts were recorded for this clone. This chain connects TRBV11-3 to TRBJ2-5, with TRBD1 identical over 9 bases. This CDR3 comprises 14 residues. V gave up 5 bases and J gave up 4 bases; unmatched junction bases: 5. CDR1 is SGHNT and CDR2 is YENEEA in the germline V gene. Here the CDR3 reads CASSQIQGAETQYF. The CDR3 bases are TGTGCCAGCAGCCAAATACAGGGGGCAGAGACCCAGTACTTC. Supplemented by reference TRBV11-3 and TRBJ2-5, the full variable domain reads EAGVVQSPRYKIIEKKQPVAFWCNPISGHNTLYWYLQNLGQGPELLIRYENEEAVDDSQLPKDRFSAERLKGVDSTLKIQPAELGDSAVYLCASSQIQGAETQYFGPGTRLLVL.

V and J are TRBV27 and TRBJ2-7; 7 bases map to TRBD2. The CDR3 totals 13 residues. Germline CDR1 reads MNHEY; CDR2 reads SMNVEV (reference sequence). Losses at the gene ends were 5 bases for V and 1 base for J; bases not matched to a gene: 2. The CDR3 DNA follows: TGTGCCAGCAGTCGGGAGGTGTCCTACGAGCAGTACTTC. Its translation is CASSREVSYEQYF.

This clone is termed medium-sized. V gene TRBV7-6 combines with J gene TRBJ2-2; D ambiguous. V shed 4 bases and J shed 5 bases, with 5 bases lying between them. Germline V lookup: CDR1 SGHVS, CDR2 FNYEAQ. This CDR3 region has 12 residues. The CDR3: CASSSRTGELFF. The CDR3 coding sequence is TGTGCCAGCAGCTCCAGGACCGGGGAGCTGTTTTTT.

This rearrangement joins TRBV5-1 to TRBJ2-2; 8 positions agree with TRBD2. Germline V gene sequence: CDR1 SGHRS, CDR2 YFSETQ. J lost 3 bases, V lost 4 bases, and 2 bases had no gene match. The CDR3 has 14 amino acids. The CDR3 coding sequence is TGCGCCAGCAGCCTAGCGGGTTACACCGGGGAGCTGTTTTTT. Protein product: CASSLAGYTGELFF.

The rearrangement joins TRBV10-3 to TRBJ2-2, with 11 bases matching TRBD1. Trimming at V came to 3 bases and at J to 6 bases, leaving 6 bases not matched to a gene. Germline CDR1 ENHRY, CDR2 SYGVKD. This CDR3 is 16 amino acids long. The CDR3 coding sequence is TGTGCCATCAGTGAATGGGACAGGGGGAGCGCCGGGGAGCTGTTTTTT. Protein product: CAISEWDRGSAGELFF.

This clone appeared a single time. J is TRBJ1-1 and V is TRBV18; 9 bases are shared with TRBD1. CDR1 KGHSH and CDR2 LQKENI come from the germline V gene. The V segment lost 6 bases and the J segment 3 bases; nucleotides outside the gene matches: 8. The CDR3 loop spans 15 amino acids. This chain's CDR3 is CASSPGTGRDTEAFF. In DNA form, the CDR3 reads TGTGCCAGCTCCCCGGGGACAGGGAGGGACACTGAAGCTTTCTTT.

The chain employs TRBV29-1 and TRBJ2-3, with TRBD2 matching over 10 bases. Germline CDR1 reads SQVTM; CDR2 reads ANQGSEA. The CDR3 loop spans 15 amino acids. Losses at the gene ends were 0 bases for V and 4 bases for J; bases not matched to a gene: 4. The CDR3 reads CSVEESGGGADTQYF. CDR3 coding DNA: TGCAGCGTTGAAGAAAGCGGGGGGGGAGCAGATACGCAGTATTTT.

In nucleotides, the CDR3 is TGCGCCAGCAGCTTGGGGACAGGGTATGGCTACACCTTC. Protein product: CASSLGTGYGYTF. The chain links TRBV5-1 to TRBJ1-2; 8 nucleotides match TRBD1. The germline CDR1 and CDR2 sequences are SGHRS and YFSETQ. The CDR3 extends over 13 amino acids. V was pared by 0 bases and J by 5 bases, with 0 bases of the junction left unmatched.

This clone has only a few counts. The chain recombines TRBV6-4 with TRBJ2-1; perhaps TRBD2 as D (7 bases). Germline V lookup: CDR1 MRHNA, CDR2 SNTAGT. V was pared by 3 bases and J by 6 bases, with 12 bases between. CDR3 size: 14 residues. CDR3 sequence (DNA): TGTGCCAGCAGTGAGGGGGGGCGACCCAATGAGCAGTTCTTC. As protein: CASSEGGRPNEQFF.

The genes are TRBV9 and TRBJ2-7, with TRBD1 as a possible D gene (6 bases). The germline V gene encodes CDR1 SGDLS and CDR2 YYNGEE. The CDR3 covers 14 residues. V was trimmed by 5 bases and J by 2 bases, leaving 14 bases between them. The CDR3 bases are TGTGCCAGCAGGGGGGACATTCATGCCTACGAGCAGTACTTC. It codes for CASRGDIHAYEQYF.

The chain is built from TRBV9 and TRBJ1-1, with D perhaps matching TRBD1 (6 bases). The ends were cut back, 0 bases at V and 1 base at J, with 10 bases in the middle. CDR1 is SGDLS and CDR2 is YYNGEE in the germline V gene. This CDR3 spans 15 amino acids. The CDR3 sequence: CASSVEGGSNTEAFF. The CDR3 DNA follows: TGTGCCAGCAGCGTAGAAGGGGGTTCGAACACTGAAGCTTTCTTT.

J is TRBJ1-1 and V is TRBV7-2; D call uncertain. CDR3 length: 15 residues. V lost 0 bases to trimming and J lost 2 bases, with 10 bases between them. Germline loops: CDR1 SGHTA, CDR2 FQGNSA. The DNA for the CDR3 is TGTGCCAGCAGCTTAGCCGACACTTTAAACACTGAAGCTTTCTTT. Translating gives CASSLADTLNTEAFF.

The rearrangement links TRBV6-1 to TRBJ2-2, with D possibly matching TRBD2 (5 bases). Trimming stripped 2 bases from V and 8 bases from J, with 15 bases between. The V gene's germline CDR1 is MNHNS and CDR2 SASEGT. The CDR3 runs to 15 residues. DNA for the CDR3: TGTGCCAGCAGTGAATCGGGGAAAAACAGAGGGGAGCTGTTTTTT. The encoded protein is CASSESGKNRGELFF.

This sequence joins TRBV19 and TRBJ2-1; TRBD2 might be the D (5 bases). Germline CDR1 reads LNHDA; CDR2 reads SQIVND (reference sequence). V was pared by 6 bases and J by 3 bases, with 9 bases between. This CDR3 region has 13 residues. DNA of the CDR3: TGTGCCAGTAGCTACGGGAACTACAATGAGCAGTTCTTC. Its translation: CASSYGNYNEQFF.

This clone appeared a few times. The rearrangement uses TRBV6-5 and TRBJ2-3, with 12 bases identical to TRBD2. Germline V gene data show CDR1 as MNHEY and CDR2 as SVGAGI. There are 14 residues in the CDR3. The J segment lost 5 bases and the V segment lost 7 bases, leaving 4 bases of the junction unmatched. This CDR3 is CASTTLAGGDTQYF. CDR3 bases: TGTGCCAGCACCACACTAGCGGGAGGAGATACGCAGTATTTT.

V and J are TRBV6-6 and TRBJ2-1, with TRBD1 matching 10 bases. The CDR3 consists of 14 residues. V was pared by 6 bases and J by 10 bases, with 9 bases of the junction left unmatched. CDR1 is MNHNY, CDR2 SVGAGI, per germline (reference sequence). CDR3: CASRLGQGMGEQFF. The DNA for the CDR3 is TGTGCCAGCAGACTGGGACAGGGGATGGGGGAGCAGTTCTTC.

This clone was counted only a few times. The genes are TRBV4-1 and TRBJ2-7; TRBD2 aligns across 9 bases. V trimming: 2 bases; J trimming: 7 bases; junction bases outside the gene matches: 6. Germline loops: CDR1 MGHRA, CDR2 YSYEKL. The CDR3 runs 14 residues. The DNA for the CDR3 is TGCGCCAGCAGCCAACCGAGGCGGGGGGGGGAGCAGTACTTC. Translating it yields CASSQPRRGGEQYF.

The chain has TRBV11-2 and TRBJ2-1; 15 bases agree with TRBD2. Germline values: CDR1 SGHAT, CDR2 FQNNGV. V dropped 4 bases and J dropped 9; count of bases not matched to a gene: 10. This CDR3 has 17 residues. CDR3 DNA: TGTGCCAGCAGCTCTACTACCGGGACTAGCGGGAGGATTGAGCAGTTCTTC. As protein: CASSSTTGTSGRIEQFF. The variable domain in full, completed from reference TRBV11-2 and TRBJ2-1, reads EAGVAQSPRYKIIEKRQSVAFWCNPISGHATLYWYQQILGQGPKLLIQFQNNGVVDDSQLPKDRFSAERLKGVDSTLKIQPAKLEDSAVYLCASSSTTGTSGRIEQFFGPGTRLTVL.

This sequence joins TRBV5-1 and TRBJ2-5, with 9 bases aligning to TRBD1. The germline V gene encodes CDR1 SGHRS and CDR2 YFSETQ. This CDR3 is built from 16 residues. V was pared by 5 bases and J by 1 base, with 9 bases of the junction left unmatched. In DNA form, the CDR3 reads TGCGCCAGCAGTACTGGACAGGGGATAGGCCAAGAGACCCAGTACTTC. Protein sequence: CASSTGQGIGQETQYF. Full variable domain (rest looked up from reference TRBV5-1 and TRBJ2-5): KAGVTQTPRYLIKTRGQQVTLSCSPISGHRSVSWYQQTPGQGLQFLFEYFSETQRNKGNFPGRFSGRQFSNSRSEMNVSTLELGDSALYLCASSTGQGIGQETQYFGPGTRLLVL.

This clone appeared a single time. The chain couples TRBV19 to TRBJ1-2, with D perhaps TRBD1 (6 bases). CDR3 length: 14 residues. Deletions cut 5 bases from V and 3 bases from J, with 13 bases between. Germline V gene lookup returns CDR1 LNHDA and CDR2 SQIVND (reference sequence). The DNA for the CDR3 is TGTGCCAGTAGTGGAGCGGGGGGCCACTATGGCTACACCTTC. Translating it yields CASSGAGGHYGYTF.

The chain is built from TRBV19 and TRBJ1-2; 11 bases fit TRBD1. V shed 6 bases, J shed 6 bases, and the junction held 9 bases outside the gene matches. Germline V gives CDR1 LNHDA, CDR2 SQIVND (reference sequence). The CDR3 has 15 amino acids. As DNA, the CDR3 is TGTGCCAGTAGGGACGGACAGGGGGCAACAAATGGCTACACCTTC. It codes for CASRDGQGATNGYTF.